This T cell receptor beta chain was retrieved from a study of T cell changes during pregnancy in multiple sclerosis. Trimming removed 1 base at V and 4 bases at J, with 12 bases between. This CDR3 comprises 15 residues. Germline V gene data show CDR1 as SGHKS and CDR2 as YYEKEE (reference sequence). The table came from immunoSEQ multiplex PCR; TCRdb's copy has only in-frame clones and leaves some out. The repertoire holds approximately 58,000 clones, with over 85% as singletons. The chain employs TRBV5-5 and TRBJ1-3, with a possible D match to TRBD1 (5 bases). The TCR originated in a female donor with multiple sclerosis, enrolled in a pregnancy study. The sample in question was peripheral blood, obtained in the second trimester of pregnancy. The CDR3 DNA follows: TGTGCCAGCAGCTTGCCTGGGGCGGTAGGAAACACCATATATTTT. It is translated as CASSLPGAVGNTIYF.